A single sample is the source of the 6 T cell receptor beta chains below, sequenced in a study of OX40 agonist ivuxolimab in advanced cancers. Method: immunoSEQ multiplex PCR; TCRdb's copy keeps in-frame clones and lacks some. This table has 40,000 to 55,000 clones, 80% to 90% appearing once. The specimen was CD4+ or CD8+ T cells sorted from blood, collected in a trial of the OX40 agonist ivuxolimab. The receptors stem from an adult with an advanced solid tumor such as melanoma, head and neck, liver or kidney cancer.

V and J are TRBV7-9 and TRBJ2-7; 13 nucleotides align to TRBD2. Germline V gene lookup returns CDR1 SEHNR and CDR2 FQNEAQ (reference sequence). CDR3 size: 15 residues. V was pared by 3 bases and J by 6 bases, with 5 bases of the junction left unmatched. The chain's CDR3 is CASSFPLAGGGEQYF. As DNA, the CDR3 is TGTGCCAGCAGCTTCCCACTAGCGGGAGGGGGCGAGCAGTACTTC.

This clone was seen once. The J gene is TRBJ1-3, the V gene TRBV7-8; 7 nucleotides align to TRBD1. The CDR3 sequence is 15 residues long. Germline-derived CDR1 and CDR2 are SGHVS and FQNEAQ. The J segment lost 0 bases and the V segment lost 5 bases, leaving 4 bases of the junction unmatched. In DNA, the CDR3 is TGTGCCAGCAGCCCTACAGGGGTCTCTGGAAACACCATATATTTT. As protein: CASSPTGVSGNTIYF.

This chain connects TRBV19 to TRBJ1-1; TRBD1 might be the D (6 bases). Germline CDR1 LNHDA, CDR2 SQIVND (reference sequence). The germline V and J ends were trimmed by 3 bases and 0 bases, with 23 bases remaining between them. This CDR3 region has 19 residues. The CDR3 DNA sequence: TGTGCCAGTAGTATGGGACTACAAGGGGGGGGTGGAATGAACACTGAAGCTTTCTTT. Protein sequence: CASSMGLQGGGGMNTEAFF.

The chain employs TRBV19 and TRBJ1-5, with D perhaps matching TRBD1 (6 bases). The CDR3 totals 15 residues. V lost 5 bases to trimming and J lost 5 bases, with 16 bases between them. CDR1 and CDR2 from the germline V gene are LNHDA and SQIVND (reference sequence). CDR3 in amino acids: CASSVLQGQDQPQHF. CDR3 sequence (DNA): TGTGCCAGTAGTGTGCTACAGGGCCAGGATCAGCCCCAGCATTTT.

CDR3 coding DNA: TGTGCCAGCAGTTTCCGCACTGAAGCTTTCTTT. Protein: CASSFRTEAFF. V is TRBV28 and J is TRBJ1-1; D not resolved. The CDR3 loop spans 11 amino acids. The ends were cut back, 3 bases at V and 4 bases at J, with 3 bases in the middle. Germline CDR1 and CDR2: MDHEN and SYDVKM.

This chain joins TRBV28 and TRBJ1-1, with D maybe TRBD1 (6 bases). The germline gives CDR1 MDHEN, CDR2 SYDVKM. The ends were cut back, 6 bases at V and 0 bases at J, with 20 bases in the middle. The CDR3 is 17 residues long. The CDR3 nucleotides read TGTGCCAGCAGGAACCTACCCGGACAGAGCATGAACACTGAAGCTTTCTTT. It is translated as CASRNLPGQSMNTEAFF.